A single sample is the source of the 4 T cell receptor beta chains below, sequenced in a study of T cells in Graves' hyperthyroidism and ophthalmopathy. RNA transcripts provided the source from which TCR beta CDR3 regions were amplified. HTBI primers were used for first-round RT-PCR of the TCR CDR3. MiXCR was run by TCRdb on the multiplex PCR reads, yielding one entry per CDR3 protein. The data hold hundreds of thousands of distinct CDR3 sequences, with 45% observed a single time. Sequencing was performed on peripheral blood or thyroid tissue (not recorded which). Source of these receptors: an adult man with Graves' disease, either hyperthyroidism or ophthalmopathy (not recorded which).

This clonotype was detected only a few times. The CDR3 here is CASSYGTGAGNTIYF. The CDR3 DNA follows: TGTGCCAGCAGTTACGGGACCGGGGCTGGAAACACCATATATTTT. The V and J genes are TRBV6-5 and TRBJ1-3; D might be TRBD1 (5 bases). The CDR3 has 15 residues. Germline loops: CDR1 MNHEY, CDR2 SVGAGI. V lost 2 bases to trimming and J lost 2 bases, with 10 bases between them.

This clonotype was recorded only once. V and J are TRBV2 and TRBJ2-2; D remains unclear. Per the germline V gene, CDR1 is SNHLY and CDR2 is FYNNEI. The CDR3 sequence is 14 residues long. With 5 bases removed from V and 1 base from J, the gap between germline ends came to 8 bases. The CDR3 bases are TGTGCCAGCAGTTACCCACAGAACACCGGGGAGCTGTTTTTT. It is translated as CASSYPQNTGELFF.

The table lists this clonotype with a few counts. The chain is built from TRBV5-1 and TRBJ1-1, with D maybe TRBD1 (5 bases). Germline CDR1 reads SGHRS; CDR2 reads YFSETQ. Trimming took 4 bases from V and 4 from J, leaving 8 bases between them. The CDR3 spans 12 residues. In DNA form, the CDR3 reads TGCGCCAGCAGCCGGGACTTCACTGAAGCTTTCTTT. This translates into CASSRDFTEAFF.

This clonotype has at least ten counts. V is TRBV20-1 and J is TRBJ1-5, with unresolved D. There are 12 residues in the CDR3. From germline, CDR1 is DFQATT and CDR2 SNEGSKA (reference sequence). V was cut by 1 base and J by 2 bases, with 3 bases left in between. The CDR3 coding sequence is TGCAGTGCTAGAGGGGGCAATCAGCCCCAGCATTTT. This gives the protein CSARGGNQPQHF.